The clone carrying this T cell receptor (beta chain) was picked up a small number of times. Its antigen remains unidentified. This entry belongs to a study of regulatory T cells in long-lasting Graves disease. Study outcomes and limitations: Peripheral blood alone, not thyroid tissue, underwent study. Favored gene segments in persistent disease were TRBV28, TRBJ1-2 and TRBJ2-5. TCR diversity was lower in persistent than newly diagnosed Graves' disease. Newly diagnosed patients shared about 950 public clonotypes; persistent patients shared 2,500 to 3,000.

Both iRepertoire HTBI primers and Arm-PCR of CDR3 regions were used to build the TCR beta libraries. TCRdb re-called the multiplex PCR reads through MiXCR, storing one row per CDR3 protein. The sample lists roughly 360,000 distinct CDR3 sequences, more than 20% seen once, with around 30% in the top ten. The sample's time point: persistent/refractory GD, antithyroid drugs over 5 years with positive TRAb. The authors made the TCR library using RNA they extracted from PBMCs. Trimming took 3 bases from V and 7 from J, leaving 10 bases between them. From germline, CDR1 is DFQATT and CDR2 SNEGSKA (reference sequence). The CDR3 runs 11 residues.

The sequencing here drew on peripheral blood mononuclear cells (PBMCs), taken when the disease was refractory, from a patient treated with antithyroid drugs. The sequence derives from a woman in her 40s with Graves disease. This rearrangement joins TRBV20-1 to TRBJ2-7; a possible D gene is TRBD2 (5 bases). CDR3 DNA sequence: TGCAGTGCTAGTGGCGGGCTGGAGCAGTACTTC. It encodes CSASGGLEQYF.